Listed below are T cell receptor beta chains from one sample, sequenced in a study of blood T cell repertoires in COVID-19. Repertoires were generated with immunoSEQ multiplex PCR, while TCRdb's copy carries only in-frame clones and drops some. Here the sample spans about 58,000 clones, 85% to 90% being singletons. Sequences were obtained from peripheral blood. Receptor source: a man aged 60-69 years with acute or convalescent COVID-19. Each CDR3 is given with its conserved first and last residue. D genes are given only for firm matches. Not every row has a clone size; where given, it reads once, few, many or a size class.

once	TRBV6-6	TRBJ2-5	TRBD2	TGTGCCAGCAGTTACGGAGGGAGGGCCGGTGGAGAGACCCAGTACTTC	CASSYGGRAGGETQYF
.	TRBV28	TRBJ2-2	TRBD2	TGTGCCAGCAGTTTATTACAACCAGCGGGATATAACGGGGAGCTGTTTTTT	CASSLLQPAGYNGELFF
.	TRBV7-8	TRBJ2-5	TRBD1	TGTGCCAGCAGCCCCTTGGCGGCACAGGGGGCCAAAGAGACCCAGTACTTC	CASSPLAAQGAKETQYF
.	TRBV7-9	TRBJ1-2	.	TGTGCCAGCAGCTTAAACTTGGTCTACACCTTC	CASSLNLVYTF
.	TRBV11-2	TRBJ2-2	TRBD2	TGTGCCAGCAGCTTAGAGCCAGCGGGAGGGCCCCTAGCCGGGGAGCTGTTTTTT	CASSLEPAGGPLAGELFF
.	TRBV19	TRBJ1-1	.	TGTGCCAGTAGTAAGGAACCGGGACACCCGAACACTGAAGCTTTCTTT	CASSKEPGHPNTEAFF
once	TRBV27	TRBJ1-2	.	TGTGCCAGCAGTGACGGGAGCCTTAACCTCAACTATGGCTACACCTTC	CASSDGSLNLNYGYTF
.	TRBV5-1	TRBJ2-3	.	TGCGCCAGCAGCTTGAACAGTCTCAGCACAGATACGCAGTATTTT	CASSLNSLSTDTQYF
.	TRBV4-3	TRBJ2-3	TRBD1	TGCGCCAGCAGCCCGGGGACAGGGGGGGTTACGCAGTATTTT	CASSPGTGGVTQYF
.	TRBV11-3	TRBJ2-1	TRBD2	TGTGCCAGCAGCTTAGATGGGGGACTAGCGGGAGGGCCCTCCTACAATGAGCAGTTCTTC	CASSLDGGLAGGPSYNEQFF
.	TRBV6-5	TRBJ1-3	.	TGTGCCAGCAAAAAGTTGCAGGCCGTAGGAAACACCATATATTTT	CASKKLQAVGNTIYF
.	TRBV6-5	TRBJ2-1	.	TGTGCCAGCAGACTTCAATATTTAGATGAGCAGTTCTTC	CASRLQYLDEQFF
.	TRBV5-5	TRBJ2-7	.	TGTGCCAGCAGCCCTCATTATCAAACAGGCTCGGAAAAGTACTTC	CASSPHYQTGSEKYF
few	TRBV28	TRBJ1-2	TRBD1	TGTGCCAGCAGTTTCGACAGGGGGCGTAGCTATGGCTACACCTTC	CASSFDRGRSYGYTF
.	TRBV7-9	TRBJ2-3	TRBD1	TGTGCCAGCAGCTGGGGACAGGGGGAATCAGATACGCAGTATTTT	CASSWGQGESDTQYF
.	TRBV14	TRBJ2-7	.	TGTGCCAGCAGCCGGGCAGGGCGGTTCGGAGCGCCCTCCTACGAGCAGTACTTC	CASSRAGRFGAPSYEQYF
once	TRBV2	TRBJ1-4	TRBD1	TGTGCCAGCAGTCCCACAGGGGTCGGTGAAAAACTGTTTTTT	CASSPTGVGEKLFF
.	TRBV27	TRBJ2-7	TRBD2	TGTGCCAGCAGTTCTTCTACTAGCGGGAGCCCCTACGAGCAGTACTTC	CASSSSTSGSPYEQYF
.	TRBV29-1	TRBJ2-2	TRBD2	TGCAGCGTCGGACTAGCGGGGAACACCGGGGAGCTGTTTTTT	CSVGLAGNTGELFF
.	TRBV9	TRBJ2-3	.	TGTGCCAGCAGCGACCGACCGGGGGTCGATACGCAGTATTTT	CASSDRPGVDTQYF
.	TRBV29-1	TRBJ2-7	.	TGCAGCGTTGAAGATTACGGGAACGAGCAGTACTTC	CSVEDYGNEQYF
once	TRBV28	TRBJ1-1	.	TGTGCCAGCACACCGGGGGGGACCCCTGAAGCTTTCTTT	CASTPGGTPEAFF
.	TRBV6-5	TRBJ1-5	.	TGTGCCAGCAGAGGGCCAGCGGGGGGACCCCAGCATTTT	CASRGPAGGPQHF
few	TRBV28	TRBJ1-5	.	TGTGCCAGCAGTTTGTATAGTTCAAGTCAGCCCCAGCATTTT	CASSLYSSSQPQHF
.	TRBV5-1	TRBJ2-2	TRBD2	TGCGCCAGCAGCCCAAGACTAGCGGGAGGCAGCCCCGGGGAGCTGTTTTTT	CASSPRLAGGSPGELFF
.	TRBV7-9	TRBJ2-7	.	TGTGCCAGCAGCTTAGACACGCTTTACTACGAGCAGTACTTC	CASSLDTLYYEQYF
.	TRBV9	TRBJ2-2	.	TGTGCCAGCAGGGGCGTCCCGAACACCGGGGAGCTGTTTTTT	CASRGVPNTGELFF
once	TRBV6-2/TRBV6-3	TRBJ2-1	.	TGTGCCAGCAGTTCTCGACAGGAGAGCTGGACCATTAGCTCCTACAATGAGCAGTTCTTC	CASSSRQESWTISSYNEQFF
few	TRBV11-3	TRBJ2-7	TRBD1	TGTGCCAGCAGCCTACACCCGACAGGGCAGGTCGAGCAGTACTTC	CASSLHPTGQVEQYF